These T cell receptor beta chains were read from a single sample in a study of blood T cell repertoires in COVID-19. Clones were read by immunoSEQ multiplex PCR, and TCRdb kept only the in-frame ones, dropping some. The sample has some 100,000 clones, roughly 84% seen once. Specimen: peripheral blood. The receptor source for this set is a woman between 55 and 75 years old with acute or convalescent COVID-19. CDR3s leave out the opening cysteine and the closing phenylalanine or tryptophan.

TRBV25-1,ASSDWESQGTQY
TRBV7-2,ASRRTSGGSNYEQY
TRBV7-9,ASSFGAWGRKNTEAF
TRBV7-8,ASSLQQGDYGYT
TRBV7-9,ASSPPTGMGTEAF
TRBV10-3,AISDQGRSGANVLT
TRBV5-4,ASSDTMNTEAF
TRBV6-6,ASSYSKAGEVNGYT
TRBV2,ASSESGEGTQY
TRBV28,ASRGGAAWHEQF
TRBV9,ASSATGGFAGNTIY
TRBV5-1,ASSLASNEQF
TRBV28,ASSQGSYNSPLH
TRBV3-1/TRBV3-2,ASSRLAGAYEQY
TRBV10-2,ASTTAGENSPLH
TRBV5-6,ASSLAGQGYGTGELF
TRBV24-1,ATSDPHRGGNYEQF
TRBV24-1,ATSDTTGERSTGELF
TRBV2,ASSEDRADLPQH
TRBV30,AWSVNQGLGYI
TRBV5-1,ASSYGGPFSGNTIY
TRBV3-1/TRBV3-2,ASSQEGATRRVDQPQH
TRBV5-4,ASRTKIGETQY
TRBV23-1,ASSQSAGTGHQPQH
TRBV12-3/TRBV12-4,ASRITGELF
TRBV4-1,ASSQDYGASDEQY
TRBV18,ASSPTVETEAF
TRBV2,ASSEPPSGPLEQY
TRBV5-1,ASSLRAGGNTEAF
TRBV24-1,ATSDPLSVVPY
TRBV20-1,SASGTGGAYEQY
TRBV28,ASSFIAEGRDGNTIY
TRBV5-1,ASSSGLVETQY